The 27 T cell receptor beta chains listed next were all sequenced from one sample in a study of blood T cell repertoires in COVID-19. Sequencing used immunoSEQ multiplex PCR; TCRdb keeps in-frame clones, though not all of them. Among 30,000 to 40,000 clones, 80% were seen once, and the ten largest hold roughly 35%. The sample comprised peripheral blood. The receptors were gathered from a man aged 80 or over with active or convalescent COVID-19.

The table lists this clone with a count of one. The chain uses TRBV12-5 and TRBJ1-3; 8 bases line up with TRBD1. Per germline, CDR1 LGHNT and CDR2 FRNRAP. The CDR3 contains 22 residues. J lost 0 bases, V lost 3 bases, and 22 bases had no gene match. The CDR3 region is CASGFWPYVDREESASGNTIYF. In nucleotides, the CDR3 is TGTGCTAGTGGTTTTTGGCCCTACGTGGACAGGGAAGAGTCCGCCTCTGGAAACACCATATATTTT.

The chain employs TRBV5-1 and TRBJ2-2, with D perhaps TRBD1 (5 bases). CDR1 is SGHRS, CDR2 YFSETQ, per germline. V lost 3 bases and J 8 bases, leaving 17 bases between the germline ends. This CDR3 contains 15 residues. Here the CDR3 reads CASSYQRSGSGELFF. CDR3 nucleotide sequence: TGCGCCAGCAGCTATCAAAGGTCAGGGTCTGGGGAGCTGTTTTTT.

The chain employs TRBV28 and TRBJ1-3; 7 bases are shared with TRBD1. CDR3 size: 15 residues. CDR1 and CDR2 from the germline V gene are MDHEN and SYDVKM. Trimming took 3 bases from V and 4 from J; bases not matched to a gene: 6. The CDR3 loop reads CASSFKGARGNTIYF. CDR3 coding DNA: TGTGCCAGCAGTTTCAAGGGGGCGCGGGGAAACACCATATATTTT.

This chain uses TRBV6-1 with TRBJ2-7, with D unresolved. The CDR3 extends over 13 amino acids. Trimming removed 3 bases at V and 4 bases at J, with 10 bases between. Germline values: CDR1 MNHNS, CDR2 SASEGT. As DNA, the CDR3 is TGTGCCAGCAGTGAGAGGCAAGCGTACGAGCAGTACTTC. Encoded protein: CASSERQAYEQYF.

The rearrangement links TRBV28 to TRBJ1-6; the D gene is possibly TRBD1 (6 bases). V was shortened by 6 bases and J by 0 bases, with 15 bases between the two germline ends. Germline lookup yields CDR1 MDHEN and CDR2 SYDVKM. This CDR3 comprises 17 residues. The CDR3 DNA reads TGTGCCAGCAGATCAACAGGGATGAGCTCCTATAATTCACCCCTCCACTTT. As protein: CASRSTGMSSYNSPLHF.

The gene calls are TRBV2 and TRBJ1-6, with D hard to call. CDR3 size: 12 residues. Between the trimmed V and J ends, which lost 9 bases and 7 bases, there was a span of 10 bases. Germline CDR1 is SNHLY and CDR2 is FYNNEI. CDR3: CARKNGNSPLHF. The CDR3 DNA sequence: TGTGCCAGGAAAAACGGGAATTCACCCCTCCACTTT.

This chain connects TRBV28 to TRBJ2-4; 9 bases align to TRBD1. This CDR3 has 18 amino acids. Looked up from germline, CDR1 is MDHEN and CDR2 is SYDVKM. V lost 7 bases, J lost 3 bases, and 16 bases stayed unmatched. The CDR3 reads CASTGRTGVGLVKNIQYF. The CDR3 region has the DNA TGTGCCAGCACGGGGAGGACAGGGGTAGGACTAGTCAAAAACATTCAGTACTTC.

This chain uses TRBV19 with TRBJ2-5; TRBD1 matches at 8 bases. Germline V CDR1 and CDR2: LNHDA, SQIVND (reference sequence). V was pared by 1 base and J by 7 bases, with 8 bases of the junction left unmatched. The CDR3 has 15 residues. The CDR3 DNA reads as TGTGCCAGTAGTATAGTAGGCAGGGGGCTAGGGACCCAGTACTTC. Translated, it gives CASSIVGRGLGTQYF.

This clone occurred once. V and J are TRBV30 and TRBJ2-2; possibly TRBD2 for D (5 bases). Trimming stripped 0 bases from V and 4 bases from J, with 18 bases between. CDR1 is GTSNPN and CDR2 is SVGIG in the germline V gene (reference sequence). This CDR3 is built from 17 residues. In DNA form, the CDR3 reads TGTGCCTGGAGTGTAAGCCGCGGGCCGGGGTCCACCGGGGAGCTGTTTTTT. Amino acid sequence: CAWSVSRGPGSTGELFF.

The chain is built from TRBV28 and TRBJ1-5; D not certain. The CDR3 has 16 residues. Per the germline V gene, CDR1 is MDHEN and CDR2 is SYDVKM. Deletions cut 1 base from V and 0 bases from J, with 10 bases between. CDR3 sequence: CASSLFPRRSNQPQHF. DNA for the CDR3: TGTGCCAGCAGTTTATTCCCCCGTCGTAGCAATCAGCCCCAGCATTTT.

CDR3 sequence: CATSRGGAGDQPQHF. CDR3 bases: TGTGCCACCAGCAGAGGAGGGGCAGGGGATCAGCCCCAGCATTTT. The V call is TRBV15, the J call TRBJ1-5; the D gene is possibly TRBD1 (6 bases). Germline V gene lookup returns CDR1 LNHNV and CDR2 YYDKDF (reference sequence). The CDR3 runs to 15 residues. V was shortened by 1 base and J by 5 bases, with 12 bases between the two germline ends.

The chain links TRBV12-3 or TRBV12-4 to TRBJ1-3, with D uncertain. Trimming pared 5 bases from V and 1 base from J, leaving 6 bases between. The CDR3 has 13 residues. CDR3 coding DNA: TGTGCCAGCAGTCACCGGTCTGGAAACACCATATATTTT. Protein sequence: CASSHRSGNTIYF.

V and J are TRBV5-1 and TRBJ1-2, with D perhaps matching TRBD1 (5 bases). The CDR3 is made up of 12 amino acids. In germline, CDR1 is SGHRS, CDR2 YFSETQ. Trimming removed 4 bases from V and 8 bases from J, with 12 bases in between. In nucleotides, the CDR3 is TGCGCCAGCAGCACGACAGAGCGCGGCTACACCTTC. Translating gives CASSTTERGYTF.

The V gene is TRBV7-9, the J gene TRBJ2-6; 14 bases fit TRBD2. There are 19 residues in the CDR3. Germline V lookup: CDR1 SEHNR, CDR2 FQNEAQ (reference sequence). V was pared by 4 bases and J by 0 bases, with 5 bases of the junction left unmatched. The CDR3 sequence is CASSSGLAGANSGANVLTF. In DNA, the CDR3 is TGTGCCAGCAGCTCGGGACTAGCGGGGGCCAACTCTGGGGCCAACGTCCTGACTTTC. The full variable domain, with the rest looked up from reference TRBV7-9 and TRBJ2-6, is DTGVSQNPRHKITKRGQNVTFRCDPISEHNRLYWYRQTLGQGPEFLTYFQNEAQLEKSRLLSDRFSAERPKGSFSTLEIQRTEQGDSAMYLCASSSGLAGANSGANVLTFGAGSRLTVL.

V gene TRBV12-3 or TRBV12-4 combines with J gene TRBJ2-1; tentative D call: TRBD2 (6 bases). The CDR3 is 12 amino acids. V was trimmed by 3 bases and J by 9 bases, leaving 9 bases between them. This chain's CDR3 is CASSLAGFEQFF. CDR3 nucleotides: TGTGCCAGCAGTTTGGCGGGGTTTGAGCAGTTCTTC.

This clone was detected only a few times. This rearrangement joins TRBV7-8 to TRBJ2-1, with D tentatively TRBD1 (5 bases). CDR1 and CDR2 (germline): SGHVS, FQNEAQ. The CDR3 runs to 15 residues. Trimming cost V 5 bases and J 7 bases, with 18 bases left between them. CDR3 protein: CASSPEWGRWNEQFF. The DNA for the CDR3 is TGTGCCAGCAGCCCGGAATGGGGCCGTTGGAATGAGCAGTTCTTC.

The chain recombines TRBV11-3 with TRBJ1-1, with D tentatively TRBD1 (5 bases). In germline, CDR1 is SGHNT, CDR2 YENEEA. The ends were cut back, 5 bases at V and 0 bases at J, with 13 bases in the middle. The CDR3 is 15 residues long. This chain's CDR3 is CASSPAGGVNTEAFF. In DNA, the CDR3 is TGTGCCAGCAGCCCGGCCGGGGGGGTGAACACTGAAGCTTTCTTT.

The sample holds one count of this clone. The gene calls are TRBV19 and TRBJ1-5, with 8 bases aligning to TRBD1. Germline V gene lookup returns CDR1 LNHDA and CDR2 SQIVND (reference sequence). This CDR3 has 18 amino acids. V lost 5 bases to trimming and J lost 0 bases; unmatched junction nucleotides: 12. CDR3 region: CASSAFGQGPYSNQPQHF. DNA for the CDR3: TGTGCCAGTAGTGCATTCGGACAGGGCCCGTATAGCAATCAGCCCCAGCATTTT.

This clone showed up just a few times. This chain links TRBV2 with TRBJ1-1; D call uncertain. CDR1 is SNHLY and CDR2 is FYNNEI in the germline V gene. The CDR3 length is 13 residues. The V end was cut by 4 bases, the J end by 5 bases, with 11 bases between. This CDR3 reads CASSGRLGTEAFF. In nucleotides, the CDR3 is TGTGCCAGCAGTGGTAGGCTCGGGACTGAAGCTTTCTTT.

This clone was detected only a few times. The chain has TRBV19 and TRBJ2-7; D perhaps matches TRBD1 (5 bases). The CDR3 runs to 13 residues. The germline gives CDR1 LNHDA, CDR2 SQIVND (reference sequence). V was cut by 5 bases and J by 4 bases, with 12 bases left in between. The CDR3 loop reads CASSPRDRYEQYF. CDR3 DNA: TGTGCCAGTAGTCCCAGGGATCGGTACGAGCAGTACTTC.

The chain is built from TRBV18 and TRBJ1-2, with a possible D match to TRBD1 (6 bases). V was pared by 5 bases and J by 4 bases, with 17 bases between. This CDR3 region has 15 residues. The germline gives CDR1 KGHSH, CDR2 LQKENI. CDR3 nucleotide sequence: TGTGCCAGCTCAACGAATCCAGGGGCGTCCTATGGCTACACCTTC. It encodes CASSTNPGASYGYTF.

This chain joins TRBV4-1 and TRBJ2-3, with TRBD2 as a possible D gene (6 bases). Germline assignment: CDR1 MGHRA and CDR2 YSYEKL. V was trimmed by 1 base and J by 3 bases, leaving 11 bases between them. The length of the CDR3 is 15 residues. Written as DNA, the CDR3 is TGCGCCAGCAGCCAAGTCGTAGGAGGGACAGATACGCAGTATTTT. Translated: CASSQVVGGTDTQYF.

DNA for the CDR3: TGTGCCAGCAGCTGGGACACATCAACCTACGAGCAGTACTTC. Translated: CASSWDTSTYEQYF. The chain is built from TRBV5-4 and TRBJ2-7; D is perhaps TRBD1 (6 bases). This CDR3 spans 14 amino acids. V was pared by 3 bases and J by 2 bases, with 12 bases between. Germline V gene sequence: CDR1 SGHNT, CDR2 YYREEE (reference sequence).

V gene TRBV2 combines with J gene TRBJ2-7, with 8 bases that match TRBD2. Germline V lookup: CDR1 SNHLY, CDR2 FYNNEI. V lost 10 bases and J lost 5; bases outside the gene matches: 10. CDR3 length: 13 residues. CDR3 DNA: TGTGCCACCCGTATCGGGCGGGAGGACGAGCAGTACTTC. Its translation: CATRIGREDEQYF. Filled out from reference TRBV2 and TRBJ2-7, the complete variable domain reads EPEVTQTPSHQVTQMGQEVILRCVPISNHLYFYWYRQILGQKVEFLVSFYNNEISEKSEIFDDQFSVERPDGSNFTLKIRSTKLEDSAMYFCATRIGREDEQYFGPGTRLTVT.

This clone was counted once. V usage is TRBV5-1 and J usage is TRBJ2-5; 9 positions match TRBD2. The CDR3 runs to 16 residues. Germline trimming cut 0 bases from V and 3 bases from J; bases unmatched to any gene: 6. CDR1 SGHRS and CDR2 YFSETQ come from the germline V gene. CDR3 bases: TGCGCCAGCAGCTTGGTTAACGCGGGAGGGGAAGAGACCCAGTACTTC. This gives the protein CASSLVNAGGEETQYF. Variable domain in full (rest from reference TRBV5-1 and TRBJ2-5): KAGVTQTPRYLIKTRGQQVTLSCSPISGHRSVSWYQQTPGQGLQFLFEYFSETQRNKGNFPGRFSGRQFSNSRSEMNVSTLELGDSALYLCASSLVNAGGEETQYFGPGTRLLVL.

The CDR3 DNA follows: TGTGCCAGCAGCTTCGGGGGGGTAGGGAAGTCACCCCTCCACTTT. Its translation: CASSFGGVGKSPLHF. This rearrangement joins TRBV7-2 to TRBJ1-6; tentatively, D is TRBD1 (5 bases). The germline V gene encodes CDR1 SGHTA and CDR2 FQGNSA. Trimming took off 3 bases at V and 10 bases at J, with 16 bases between the two ends. The CDR3 has 15 residues.

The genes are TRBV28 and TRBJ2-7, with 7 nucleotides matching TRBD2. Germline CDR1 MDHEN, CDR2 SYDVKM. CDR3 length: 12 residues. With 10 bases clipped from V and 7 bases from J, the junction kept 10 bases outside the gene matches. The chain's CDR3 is CATAGGLGEQYF. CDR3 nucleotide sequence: TGTGCCACCGCCGGGGGGTTAGGGGAGCAGTACTTC.